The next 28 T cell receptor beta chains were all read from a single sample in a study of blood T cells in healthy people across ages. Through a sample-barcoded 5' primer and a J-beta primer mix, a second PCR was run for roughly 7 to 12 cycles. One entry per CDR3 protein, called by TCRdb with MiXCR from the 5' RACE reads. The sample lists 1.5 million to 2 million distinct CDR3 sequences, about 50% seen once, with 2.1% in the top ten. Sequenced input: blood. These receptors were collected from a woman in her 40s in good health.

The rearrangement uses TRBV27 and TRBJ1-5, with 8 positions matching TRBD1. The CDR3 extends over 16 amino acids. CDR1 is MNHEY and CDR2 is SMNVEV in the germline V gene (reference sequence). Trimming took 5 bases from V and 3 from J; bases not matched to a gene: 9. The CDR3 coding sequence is TGTGCCAGCAGTCGGGCACAGGGGGTTAACAATCAGCCCCAGCATTTT. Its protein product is CASSRAQGVNNQPQHF.

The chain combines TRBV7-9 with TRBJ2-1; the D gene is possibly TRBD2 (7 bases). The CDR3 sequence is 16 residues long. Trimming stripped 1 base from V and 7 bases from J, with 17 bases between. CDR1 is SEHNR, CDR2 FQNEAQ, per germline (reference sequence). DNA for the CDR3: TGTGCCAGCAGCTTAGATTGGGGGGGCCGAGGAAATGAGCAGTTCTTC. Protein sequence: CASSLDWGGRGNEQFF.

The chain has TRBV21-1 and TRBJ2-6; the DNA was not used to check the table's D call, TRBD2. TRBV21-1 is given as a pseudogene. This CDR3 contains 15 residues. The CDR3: CASSNGRMSGSVLTF. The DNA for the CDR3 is TGTGCCAGCAGCAATGGTAGGATGAGTGGGAGCGTCCTGACTTTC.

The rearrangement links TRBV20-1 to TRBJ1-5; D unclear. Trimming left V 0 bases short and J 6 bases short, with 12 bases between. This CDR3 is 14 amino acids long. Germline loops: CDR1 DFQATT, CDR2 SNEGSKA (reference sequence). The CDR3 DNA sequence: TGCAGTGCTAGAGAACTCTTCCCGGGTCAGCCCCAGCATTTT. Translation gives CSARELFPGQPQHF.

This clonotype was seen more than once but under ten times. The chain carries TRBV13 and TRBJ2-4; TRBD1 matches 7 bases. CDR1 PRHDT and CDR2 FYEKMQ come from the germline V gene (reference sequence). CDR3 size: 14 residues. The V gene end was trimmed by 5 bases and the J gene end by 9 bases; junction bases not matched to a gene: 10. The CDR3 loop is CASSPSTGPSIQYF. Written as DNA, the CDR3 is TGTGCCAGCAGCCCGTCGACAGGGCCCAGCATTCAGTACTTC.

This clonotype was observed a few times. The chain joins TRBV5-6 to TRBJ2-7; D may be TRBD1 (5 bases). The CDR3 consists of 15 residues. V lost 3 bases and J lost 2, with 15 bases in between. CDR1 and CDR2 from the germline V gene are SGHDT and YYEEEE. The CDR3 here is CASSSLQAGTYEQYF. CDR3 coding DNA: TGTGCCAGCAGCTCGCTCCAGGCAGGGACCTACGAGCAGTACTTC.

This CDR3 reads CSARGWGQGFANYGYTF. The CDR3 bases are TGCAGTGCTAGAGGTTGGGGACAGGGCTTCGCTAACTATGGCTACACCTTC. The V gene is TRBV20-1, the J gene TRBJ1-2; 9 positions agree with TRBD1. After removal of 1 base from V and 0 bases from J, the junction contained 9 bases not matched to a gene. CDR1 DFQATT and CDR2 SNEGSKA come from the germline V gene (reference sequence). The length of the CDR3 is 17 residues.

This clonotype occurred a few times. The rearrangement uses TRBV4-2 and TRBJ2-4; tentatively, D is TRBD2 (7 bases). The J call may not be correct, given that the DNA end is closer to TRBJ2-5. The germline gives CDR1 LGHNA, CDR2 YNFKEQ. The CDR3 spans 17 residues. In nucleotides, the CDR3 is TGTGCCAGCAGCCAAGGTCCCTCGGGGGGCGCCCCAGAGACCCAGTACTTC. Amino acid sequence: CASSQGPSGGAPETQYF.

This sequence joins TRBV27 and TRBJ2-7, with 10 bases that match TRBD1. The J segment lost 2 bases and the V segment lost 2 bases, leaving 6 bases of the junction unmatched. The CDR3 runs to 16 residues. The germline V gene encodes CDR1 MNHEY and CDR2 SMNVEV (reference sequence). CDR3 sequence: CASSLGGTGVTYEQYF. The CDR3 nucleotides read TGTGCCAGCAGTTTAGGGGGGACAGGGGTCACCTACGAGCAGTACTTC.

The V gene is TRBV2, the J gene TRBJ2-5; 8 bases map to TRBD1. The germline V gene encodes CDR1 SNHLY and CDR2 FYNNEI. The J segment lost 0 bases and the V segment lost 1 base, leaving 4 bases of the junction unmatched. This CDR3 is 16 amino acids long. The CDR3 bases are TGTGCCAGCAGTGAAGGAGGGACAGGAGACCAAGAGACCCAGTACTTC. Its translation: CASSEGGTGDQETQYF.

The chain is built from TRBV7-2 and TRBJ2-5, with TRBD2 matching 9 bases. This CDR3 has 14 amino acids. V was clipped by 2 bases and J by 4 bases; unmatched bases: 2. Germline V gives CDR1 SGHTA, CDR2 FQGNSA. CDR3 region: CASSLQRGAETQYF. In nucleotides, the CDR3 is TGTGCCAGCAGCTTACAGCGGGGGGCAGAGACCCAGTACTTC.

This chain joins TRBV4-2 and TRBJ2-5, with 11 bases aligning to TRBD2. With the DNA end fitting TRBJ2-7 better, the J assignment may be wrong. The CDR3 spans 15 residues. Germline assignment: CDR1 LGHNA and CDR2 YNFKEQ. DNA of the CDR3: TGTGCCAGCAGCCAAGTAGCGGGGGGGCAATACGAGCAGTACTTC. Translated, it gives CASSQVAGGQYEQYF.

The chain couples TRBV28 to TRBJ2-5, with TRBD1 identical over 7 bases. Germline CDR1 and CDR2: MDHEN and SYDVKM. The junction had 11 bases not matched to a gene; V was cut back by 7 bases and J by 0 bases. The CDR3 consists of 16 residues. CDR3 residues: CASTLTGKGYQETQYF. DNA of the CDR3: TGTGCCAGCACCCTGACAGGGAAGGGCTACCAAGAGACCCAGTACTTC.

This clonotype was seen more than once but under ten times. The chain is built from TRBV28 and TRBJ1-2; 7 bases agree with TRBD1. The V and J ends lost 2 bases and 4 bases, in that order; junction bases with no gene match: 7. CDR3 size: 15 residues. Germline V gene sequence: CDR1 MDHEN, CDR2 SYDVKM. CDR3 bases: TGTGCCAGCAGTTTAAGAGGGACAGCTTCCTATGGCTACACCTTC. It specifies CASSLRGTASYGYTF.

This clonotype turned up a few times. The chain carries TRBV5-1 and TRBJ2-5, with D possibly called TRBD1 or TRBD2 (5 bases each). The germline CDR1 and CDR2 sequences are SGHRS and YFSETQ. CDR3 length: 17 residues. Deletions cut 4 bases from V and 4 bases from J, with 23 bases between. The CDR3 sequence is CASSPGGSGLRGETQYF. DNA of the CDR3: TGCGCCAGCAGCCCTGGGGGATCGGGCCTAAGAGGAGAGACCCAGTACTTC.

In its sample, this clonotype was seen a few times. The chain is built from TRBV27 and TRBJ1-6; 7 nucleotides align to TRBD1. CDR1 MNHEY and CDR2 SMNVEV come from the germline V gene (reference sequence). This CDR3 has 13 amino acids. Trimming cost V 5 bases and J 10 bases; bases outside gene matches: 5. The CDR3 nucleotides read TGTGCCAGCAGTGCTACAGGGGACTCACCCCTCCACTTT. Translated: CASSATGDSPLHF.

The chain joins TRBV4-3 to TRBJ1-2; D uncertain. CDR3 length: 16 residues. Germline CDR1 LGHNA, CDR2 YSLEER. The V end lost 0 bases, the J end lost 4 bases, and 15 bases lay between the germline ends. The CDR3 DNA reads TGCGCCAGCAGCCAAGATTTGGGAGGAATTGGCTATGGCTACACCTTC. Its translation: CASSQDLGGIGYGYTF.

The CDR3 DNA reads as TGTGCCAGCAGCTCTGTCCGGGGTACACATACGCAGTATTTT. This translates into CASSSVRGTHTQYF. The V call is TRBV7-2, the J call TRBJ2-3; possibly TRBD2 for D (5 bases). The CDR3 loop spans 14 amino acids. V gave up 4 bases and J gave up 7 bases, with 15 bases separating them. Germline CDR1 reads SGHTA; CDR2 reads FQGNSA.

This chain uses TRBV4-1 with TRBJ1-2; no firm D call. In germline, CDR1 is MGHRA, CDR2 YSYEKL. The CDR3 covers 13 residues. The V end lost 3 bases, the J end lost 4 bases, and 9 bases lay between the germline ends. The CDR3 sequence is CASSHGLIYGYTF. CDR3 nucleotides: TGCGCCAGCAGCCACGGACTGATCTATGGCTACACCTTC.

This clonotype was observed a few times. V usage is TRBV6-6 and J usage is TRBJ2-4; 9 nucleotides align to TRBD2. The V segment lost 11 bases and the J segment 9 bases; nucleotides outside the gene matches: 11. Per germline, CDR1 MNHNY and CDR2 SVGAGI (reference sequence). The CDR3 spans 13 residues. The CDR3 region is CAVRGTSNSIQYF. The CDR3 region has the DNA TGTGCCGTGAGGGGGACTAGCAACAGCATTCAGTACTTC.

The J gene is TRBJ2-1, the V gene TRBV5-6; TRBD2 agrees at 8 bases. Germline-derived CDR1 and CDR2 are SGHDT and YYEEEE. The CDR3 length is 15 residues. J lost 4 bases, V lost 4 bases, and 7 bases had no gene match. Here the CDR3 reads CASSPGLALYNEQFF. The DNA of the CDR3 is TGTGCCAGCAGCCCCGGACTAGCCTTATACAATGAGCAGTTCTTC. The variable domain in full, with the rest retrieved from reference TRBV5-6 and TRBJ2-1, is DAGVTQSPTHLIKTRGQQVTLRCSPKSGHDTVSWYQQALGQGPQFIFQYYEEEERQRGNFPDRFSGHQFPNYSSELNVNALLLGDSALYLCASSPGLALYNEQFFGPGTRLTVL.

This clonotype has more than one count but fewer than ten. Here the CDR3 reads CASSSTSLEQGVTTGTQYF. Here the CDR3 DNA reads TGTGCCAGCAGCTCGACAAGCCTCGAACAGGGGGTCACGACGGGGACCCAGTACTTC. The rearrangement links TRBV7-9 to TRBJ2-5; 8 positions agree with TRBD1. The CDR3 consists of 19 residues. Trimming cost V 4 bases and J 7 bases; bases outside gene matches: 23. The germline V gene has CDR1 SEHNR and CDR2 FQNEAQ (reference sequence).

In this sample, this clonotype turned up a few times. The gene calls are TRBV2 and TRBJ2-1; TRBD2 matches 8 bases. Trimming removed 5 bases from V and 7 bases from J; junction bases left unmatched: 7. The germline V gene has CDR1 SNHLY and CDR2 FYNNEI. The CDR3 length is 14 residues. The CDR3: CASSWNVAGNEQFF. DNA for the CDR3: TGTGCCAGCAGTTGGAACGTAGCGGGGAATGAGCAGTTCTTC.

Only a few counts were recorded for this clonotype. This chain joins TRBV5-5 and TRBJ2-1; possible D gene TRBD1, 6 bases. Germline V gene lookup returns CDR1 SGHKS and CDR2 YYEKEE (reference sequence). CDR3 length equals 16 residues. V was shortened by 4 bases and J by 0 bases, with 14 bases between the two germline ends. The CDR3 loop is CASSHDRYPSYNEQFF. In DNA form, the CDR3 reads TGTGCCAGCAGCCATGACAGGTATCCCTCCTACAATGAGCAGTTCTTC.

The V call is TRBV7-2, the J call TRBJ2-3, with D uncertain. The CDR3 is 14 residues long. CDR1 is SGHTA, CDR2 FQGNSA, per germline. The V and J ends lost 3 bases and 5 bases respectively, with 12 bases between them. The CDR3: CASSFLIRLDTQYF. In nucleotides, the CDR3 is TGTGCCAGCAGCTTTCTTATCCGGTTAGATACGCAGTATTTT.

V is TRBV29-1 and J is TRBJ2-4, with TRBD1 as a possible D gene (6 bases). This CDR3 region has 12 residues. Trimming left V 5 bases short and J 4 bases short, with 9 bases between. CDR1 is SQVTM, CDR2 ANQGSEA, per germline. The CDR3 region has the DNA TGCAGCGTTCAGGACAGTAAAAACATTCAGTACTTC. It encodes CSVQDSKNIQYF.

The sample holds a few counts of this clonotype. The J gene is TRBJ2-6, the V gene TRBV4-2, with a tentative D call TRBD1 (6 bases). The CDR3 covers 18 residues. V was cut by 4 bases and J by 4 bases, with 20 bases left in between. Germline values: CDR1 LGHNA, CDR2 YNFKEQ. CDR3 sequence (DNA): TGTGCCAGCAGCCTTCTGGGACAAAGGGGATCCGGGGCCAACGTCCTGACTTTC. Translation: CASSLLGQRGSGANVLTF.

The CDR3 DNA reads as TGTGCCAGCGGGACAGCCCGGGAGCCTAACTATGGCTACACCTTC. Translation: CASGTAREPNYGYTF. This chain uses TRBV27 with TRBJ1-2; 7 bases agree with TRBD1. The CDR3 covers 15 residues. The V and J ends lost 8 bases and 0 bases, in that order; junction bases with no gene match: 9. Germline assignment: CDR1 MNHEY and CDR2 SMNVEV (reference sequence).